Reported below is one T cell receptor beta chain. This entry is derived from a study of blood T cell repertoires in COVID-19. Study-wide background: Specimens from acute and convalescent COVID-19 originated in the United States, Italy and Spain. The cDNA or gDNA used as material had been derived from T cells, B-cell-depleted T cells, or PBMCs.

The data were produced by immunoSEQ multiplex PCR, yet TCRdb's version contains in-frame clones alone and is incomplete. The repertoire holds about 86,000 clones, with approximately 90% as singletons. The cohort comprised adults aged about 18 to 100 years residing in some 24 US areas. Cohorts were based on clinical histories the participants reported. Germline CDR1 SGHAT, CDR2 FQNNGV. V was shortened by 4 bases and J by 1 base, with 14 bases between the two germline ends. The CDR3 has 16 residues. The receptor comes from a woman aged 50 to 60 with acute COVID-19. V gene TRBV11-2 combines with J gene TRBJ2-1, with a possible D match to TRBD1 (5 bases). The sequenced sample was PBMCs or T cells enriched from blood (not recorded which). The CDR3 coding sequence is TGTGCCAGCAGCTCCCTAGGAAGGGGTTCCTACAATGAGCAGTTCTTC. Its protein is CASSSLGRGSYNEQFF.